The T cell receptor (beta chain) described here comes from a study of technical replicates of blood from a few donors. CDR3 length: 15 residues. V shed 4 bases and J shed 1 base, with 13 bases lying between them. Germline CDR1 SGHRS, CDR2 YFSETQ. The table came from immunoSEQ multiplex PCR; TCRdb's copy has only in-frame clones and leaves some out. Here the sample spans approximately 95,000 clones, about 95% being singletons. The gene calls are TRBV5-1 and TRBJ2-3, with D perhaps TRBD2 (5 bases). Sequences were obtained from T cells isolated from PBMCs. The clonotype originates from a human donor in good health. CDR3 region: CASSRNTRGTDTQYF. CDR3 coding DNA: TGCGCCAGCAGCAGGAACACGAGGGGCACAGATACGCAGTATTTT.